This TCR beta chain was recovered during a study of blood T cells in healthy people across ages. General study findings and limits: Higher naive T cell percentage went strongly together with higher TCR beta diversity.

Primers used in a second PCR of roughly 6 to 11 cycles were a sample-barcoded 5' primer and a J-beta primer mix. From the 5' RACE reads, TCRdb called clonotypes with MiXCR, one entry per CDR3 protein. Altogether approximately 830,000 distinct CDR3 sequences are present, 62% being singletons, with the ten largest covering roughly 26%. Germline V gene lookup returns CDR1 SQVTM and CDR2 ANQGSEA. This CDR3 region has 13 residues. Of note for this clonotype: Its antigen remains unidentified.

This chain connects TRBV29-1 to TRBJ2-1; a possible D gene is TRBD2 (6 bases). TRBJ2-7 matches the DNA end more closely, so the J call is doubtful. The clonotype comes from a man aged 25 to 45 in good health. Sample: blood. The CDR3 spells CSVETSSYNEQYF. CDR3 sequence (DNA): TGCAGCGTTGAAACTAGCTCCTACAATGAGCAGTACTTC.